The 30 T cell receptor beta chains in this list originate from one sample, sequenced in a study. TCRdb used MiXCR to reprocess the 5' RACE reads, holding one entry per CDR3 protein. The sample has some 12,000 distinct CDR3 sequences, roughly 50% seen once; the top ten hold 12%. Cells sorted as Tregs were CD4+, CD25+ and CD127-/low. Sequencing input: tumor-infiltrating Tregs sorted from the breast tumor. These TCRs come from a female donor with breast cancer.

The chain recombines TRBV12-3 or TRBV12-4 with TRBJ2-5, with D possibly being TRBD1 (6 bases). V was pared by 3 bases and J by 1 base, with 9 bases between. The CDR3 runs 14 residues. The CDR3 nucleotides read TGTGCCAGCAGTTTGGACAGCTTCCAAGAGACCCAGTACTTC. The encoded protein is CASSLDSFQETQYF.

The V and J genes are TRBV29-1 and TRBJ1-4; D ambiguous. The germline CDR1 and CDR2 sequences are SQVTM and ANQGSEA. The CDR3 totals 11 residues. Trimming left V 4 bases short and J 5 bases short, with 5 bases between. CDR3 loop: CSVVGNEKLFF. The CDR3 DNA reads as TGCAGCGTTGTTGGGAATGAAAAACTGTTTTTT.

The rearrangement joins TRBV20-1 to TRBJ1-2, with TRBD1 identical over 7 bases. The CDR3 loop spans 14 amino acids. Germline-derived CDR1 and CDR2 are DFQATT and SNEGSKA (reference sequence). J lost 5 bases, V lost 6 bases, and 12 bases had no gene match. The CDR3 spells CSALPRDRTYGYTF. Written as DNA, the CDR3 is TGCAGTGCACTACCTCGGGACAGAACTTATGGCTACACCTTC.

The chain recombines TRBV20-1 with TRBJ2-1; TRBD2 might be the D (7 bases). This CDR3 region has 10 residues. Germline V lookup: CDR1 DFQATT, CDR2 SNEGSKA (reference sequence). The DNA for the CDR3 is TGCACCGCGGGGGCGGATGAGCAGTTCTTC. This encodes CTAGADEQFF.

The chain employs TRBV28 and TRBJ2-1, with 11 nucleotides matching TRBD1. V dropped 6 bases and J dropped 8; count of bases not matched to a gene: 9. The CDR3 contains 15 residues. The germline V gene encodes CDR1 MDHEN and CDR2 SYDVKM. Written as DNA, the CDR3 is TGTGCCAGCAGCCCCGGGACAGGGGGTAGGGATGAGCAGTTCTTC. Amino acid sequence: CASSPGTGGRDEQFF.

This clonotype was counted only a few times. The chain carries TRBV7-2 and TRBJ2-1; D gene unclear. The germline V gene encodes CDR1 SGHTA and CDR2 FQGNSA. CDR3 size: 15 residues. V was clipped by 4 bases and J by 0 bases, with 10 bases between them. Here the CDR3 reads CASSSNHNSYNEQFF. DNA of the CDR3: TGTGCCAGCAGCTCGAACCATAACTCCTACAATGAGCAGTTCTTC.

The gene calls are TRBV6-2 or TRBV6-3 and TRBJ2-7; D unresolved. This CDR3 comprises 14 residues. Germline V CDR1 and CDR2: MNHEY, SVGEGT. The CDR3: CAISESVEAREQYV. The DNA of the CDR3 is TGTGCCATCAGTGAGTCCGTAGAGGCGCGCGAGCAGTACGTC.

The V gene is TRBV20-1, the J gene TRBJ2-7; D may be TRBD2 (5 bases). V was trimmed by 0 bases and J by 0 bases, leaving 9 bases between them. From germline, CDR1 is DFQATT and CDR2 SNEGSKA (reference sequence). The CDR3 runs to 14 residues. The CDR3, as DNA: TGCAGTGCTAGAGATACGGCGGGCTCCTACGAGCAGTACGTC. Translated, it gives CSARDTAGSYEQYV.

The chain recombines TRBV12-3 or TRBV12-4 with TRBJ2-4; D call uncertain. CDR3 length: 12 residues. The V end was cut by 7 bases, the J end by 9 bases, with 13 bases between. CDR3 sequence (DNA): TGTGCCAGCACCACTCAATCGGGCATTCAGTACTTC. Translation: CASTTQSGIQYF.

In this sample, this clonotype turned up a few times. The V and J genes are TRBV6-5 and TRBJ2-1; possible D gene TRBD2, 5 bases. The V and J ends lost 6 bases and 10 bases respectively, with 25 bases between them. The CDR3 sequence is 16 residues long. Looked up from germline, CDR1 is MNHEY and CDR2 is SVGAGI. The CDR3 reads CASSPDGIRGGGEQFF. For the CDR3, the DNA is TGTGCCAGCAGCCCTGACGGGATCCGAGGAGGTGGGGAGCAGTTCTTC.

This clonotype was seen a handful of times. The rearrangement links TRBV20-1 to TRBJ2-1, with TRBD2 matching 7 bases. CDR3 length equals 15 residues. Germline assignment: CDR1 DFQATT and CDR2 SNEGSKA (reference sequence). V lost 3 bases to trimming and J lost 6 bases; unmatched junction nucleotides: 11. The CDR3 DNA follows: TGCAGTGCTAGGGGGGGGACTAACGAGCTCAATGAGCAGTTCTTC. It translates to CSARGGTNELNEQFF.

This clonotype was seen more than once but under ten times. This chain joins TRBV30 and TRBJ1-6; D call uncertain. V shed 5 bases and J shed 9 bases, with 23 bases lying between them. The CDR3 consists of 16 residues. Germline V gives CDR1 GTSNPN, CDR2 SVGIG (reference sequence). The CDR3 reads CAWGWRTMRGVSPLHF. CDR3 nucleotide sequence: TGTGCCTGGGGTTGGCGGACGATGCGTGGCGTTTCACCCCTCCACTTT.

CDR3: CASSQDRGNQPQHF. CDR3 in DNA: TGCGCCAGCAGCCAAGACAGGGGAAATCAGCCCCAGCATTTT. J is TRBJ1-5 and V is TRBV4-3; a possible D gene is TRBD1 (6 bases). The CDR3 has 14 amino acids. Germline V CDR1 and CDR2: LGHNA, YSLEER. Trimming left V 0 bases short and J 4 bases short, with 7 bases between.

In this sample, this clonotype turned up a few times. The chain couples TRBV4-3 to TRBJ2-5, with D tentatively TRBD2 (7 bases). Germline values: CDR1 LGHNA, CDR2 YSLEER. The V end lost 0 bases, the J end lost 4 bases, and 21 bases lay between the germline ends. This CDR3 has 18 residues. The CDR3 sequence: CASSQDFVGGRGGETQYF. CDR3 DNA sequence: TGCGCCAGCAGCCAAGATTTTGTTGGCGGGAGAGGGGGAGAGACCCAGTACTTC.

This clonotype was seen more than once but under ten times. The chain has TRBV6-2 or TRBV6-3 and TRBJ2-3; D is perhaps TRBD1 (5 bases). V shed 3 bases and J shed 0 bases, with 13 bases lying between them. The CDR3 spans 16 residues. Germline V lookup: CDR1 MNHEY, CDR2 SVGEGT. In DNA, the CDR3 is TGTGCCAGCAGTTATAGGGGAATTTCTAGCACAGATACGCAGTATTTT. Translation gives CASSYRGISSTDTQYF.

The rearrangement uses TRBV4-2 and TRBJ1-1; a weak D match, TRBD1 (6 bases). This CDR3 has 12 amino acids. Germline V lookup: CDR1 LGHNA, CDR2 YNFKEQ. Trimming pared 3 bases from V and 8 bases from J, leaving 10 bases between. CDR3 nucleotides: TGTGCCAGCAGCCATCCCGGGACAGAAGCTTTCTTT. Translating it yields CASSHPGTEAFF.

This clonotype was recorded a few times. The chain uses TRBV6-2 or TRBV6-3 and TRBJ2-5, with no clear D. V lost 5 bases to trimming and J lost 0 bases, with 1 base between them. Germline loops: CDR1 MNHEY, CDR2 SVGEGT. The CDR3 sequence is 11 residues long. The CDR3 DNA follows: TGTGCCAGCAGTCACCAAGAGACCCAGTACTTC. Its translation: CASSHQETQYF.

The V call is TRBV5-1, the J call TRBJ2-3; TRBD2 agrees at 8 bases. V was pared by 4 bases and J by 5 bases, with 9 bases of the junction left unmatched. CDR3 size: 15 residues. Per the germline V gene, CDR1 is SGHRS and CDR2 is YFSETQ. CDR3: CASSRGLGVEDTQYF. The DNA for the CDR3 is TGCGCCAGCAGCAGGGGACTAGGCGTGGAAGATACGCAGTATTTT.

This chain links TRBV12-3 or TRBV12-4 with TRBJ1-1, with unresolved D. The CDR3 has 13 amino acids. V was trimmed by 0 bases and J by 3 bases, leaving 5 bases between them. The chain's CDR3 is CASSLAEYTEAFF. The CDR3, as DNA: TGTGCCAGCAGTTTAGCTGAATACACTGAAGCTTTCTTT.

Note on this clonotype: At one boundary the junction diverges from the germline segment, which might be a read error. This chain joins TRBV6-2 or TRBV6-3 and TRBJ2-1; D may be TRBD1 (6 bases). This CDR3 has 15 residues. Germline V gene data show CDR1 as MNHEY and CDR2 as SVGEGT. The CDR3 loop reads CAGSRTGQSYNEQFF. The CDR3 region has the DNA TGTGCCGGCAGCCGAACAGGACAGTCCTACAATGAGCAGTTCTTC.

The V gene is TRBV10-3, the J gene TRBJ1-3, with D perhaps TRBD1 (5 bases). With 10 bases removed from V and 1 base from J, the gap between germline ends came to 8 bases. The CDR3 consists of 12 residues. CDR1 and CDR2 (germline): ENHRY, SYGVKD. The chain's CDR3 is CASRVSGNTIYF. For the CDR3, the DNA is TGTGCCAGCAGGGTTTCTGGAAACACCATATATTTT.

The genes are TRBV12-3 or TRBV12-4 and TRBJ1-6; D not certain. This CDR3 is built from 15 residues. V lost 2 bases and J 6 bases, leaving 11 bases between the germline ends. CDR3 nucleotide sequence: TGTGCCAGCAGTTTAATGGACTCCGCTAATTCACCCCTCCACTTT. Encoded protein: CASSLMDSANSPLHF.

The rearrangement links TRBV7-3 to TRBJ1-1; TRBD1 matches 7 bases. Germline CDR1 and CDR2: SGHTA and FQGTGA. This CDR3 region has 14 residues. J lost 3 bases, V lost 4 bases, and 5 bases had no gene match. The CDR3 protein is CASSSGDSHTEAFF. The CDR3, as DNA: TGTGCCAGCAGCTCCGGGGACAGTCACACTGAAGCTTTCTTT.

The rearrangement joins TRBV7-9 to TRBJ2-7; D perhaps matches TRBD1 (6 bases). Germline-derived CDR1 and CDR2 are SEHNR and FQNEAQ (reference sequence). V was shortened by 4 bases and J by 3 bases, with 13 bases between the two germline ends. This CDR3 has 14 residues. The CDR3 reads CASSSGQKSYEQYF. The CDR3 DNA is TGTGCCAGCAGCTCCGGACAGAAGAGCTACGAGCAGTACTTC.

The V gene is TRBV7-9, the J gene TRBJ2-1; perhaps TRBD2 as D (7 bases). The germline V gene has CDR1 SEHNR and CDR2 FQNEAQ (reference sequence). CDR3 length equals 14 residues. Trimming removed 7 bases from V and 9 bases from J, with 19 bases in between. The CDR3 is CASTKGGGAVEQFF. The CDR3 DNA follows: TGTGCCAGCACCAAAGGGGGGGGGGCGGTTGAGCAGTTCTTC. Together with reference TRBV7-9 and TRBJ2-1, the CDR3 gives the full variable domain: DTGVSQNPRHKITKRGQNVTFRCDPISEHNRLYWYRQTLGQGPEFLTYFQNEAQLEKSRLLSDRFSAERPKGSFSTLEIQRTEQGDSAMYLCASTKGGGAVEQFFGPGTRLTVL.

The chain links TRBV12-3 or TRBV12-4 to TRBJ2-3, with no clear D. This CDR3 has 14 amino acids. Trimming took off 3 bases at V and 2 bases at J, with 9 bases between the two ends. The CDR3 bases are TGTGCCAGCAGTTTTAATGGAGACACAGATACGCAGTATTTT. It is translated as CASSFNGDTDTQYF.

CDR3 loop: CASSLEGLAALNEQFF. DNA for the CDR3: TGTGCCAGCAGCTTGGAGGGACTAGCGGCCCTCAATGAGCAGTTCTTC. The chain joins TRBV5-4 to TRBJ2-1, with 11 bases lining up with TRBD2. V gave up 0 bases and J gave up 6 bases; unmatched junction bases: 5. CDR1 is SGHNT and CDR2 is YYREEE in the germline V gene (reference sequence). The CDR3 runs 16 residues.

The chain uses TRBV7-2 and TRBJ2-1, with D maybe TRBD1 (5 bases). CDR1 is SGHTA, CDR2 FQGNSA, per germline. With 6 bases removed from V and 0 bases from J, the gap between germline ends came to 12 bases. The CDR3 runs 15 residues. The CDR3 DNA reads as TGTGCCAGCAGTCGACAGTTGAGCTCCTACAATGAGCAGTTCTTC. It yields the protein CASSRQLSSYNEQFF. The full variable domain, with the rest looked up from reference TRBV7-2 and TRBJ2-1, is GAGVSQSPSNKVTEKGKDVELRCDPISGHTALYWYRQSLGQGLEFLIYFQGNSAPDKSGLPSDRFSAERTGGSVSTLTIQRTQQEDSAVYLCASSRQLSSYNEQFFGPGTRLTVL.

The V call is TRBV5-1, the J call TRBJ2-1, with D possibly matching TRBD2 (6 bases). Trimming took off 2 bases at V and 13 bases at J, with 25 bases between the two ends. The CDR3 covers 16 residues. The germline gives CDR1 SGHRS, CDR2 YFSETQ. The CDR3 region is CASSFNAGTSGEEQFF. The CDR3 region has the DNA TGCGCCAGCAGCTTCAACGCGGGGACGTCGGGCGAGGAACAGTTCTTC.

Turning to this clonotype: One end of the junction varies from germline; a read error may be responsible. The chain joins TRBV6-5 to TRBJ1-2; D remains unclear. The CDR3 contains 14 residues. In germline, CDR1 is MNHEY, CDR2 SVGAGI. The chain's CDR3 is CASRPEFMGYGYTF. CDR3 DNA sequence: TGTGCCAGCAGGCCGGAATTCATGGGCTATGGTTACACCTTC.